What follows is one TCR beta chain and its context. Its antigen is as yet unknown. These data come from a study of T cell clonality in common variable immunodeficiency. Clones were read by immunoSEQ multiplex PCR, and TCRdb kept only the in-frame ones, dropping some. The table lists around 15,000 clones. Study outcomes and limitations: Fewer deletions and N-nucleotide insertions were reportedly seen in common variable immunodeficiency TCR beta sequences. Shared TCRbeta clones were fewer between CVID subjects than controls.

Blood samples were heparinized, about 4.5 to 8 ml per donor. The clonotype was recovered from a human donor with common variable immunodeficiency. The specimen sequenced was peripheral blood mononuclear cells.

The CDR3 bases that were read are TGCAGTGCTCCCCGGGCCCCTAACGGGGGGGGACACAATGAG. It is translated as CSAPRAPNGGGHNE. In full, the CDR3 is CSAPRAPNGGGHNEQFF. The chain carries TRBV20-1 and TRBJ2-1; 8 nucleotides align to TRBD2. The read comes to an end 3 residues before the CDR3 does, leaving the germline J gene to fill in the end. The V gene's germline CDR1 is DFQATT and CDR2 SNEGSKA (reference sequence). The CDR3 is 17 amino acids. V dropped 5 bases and J dropped 5; count of bases not matched to a gene: 17.